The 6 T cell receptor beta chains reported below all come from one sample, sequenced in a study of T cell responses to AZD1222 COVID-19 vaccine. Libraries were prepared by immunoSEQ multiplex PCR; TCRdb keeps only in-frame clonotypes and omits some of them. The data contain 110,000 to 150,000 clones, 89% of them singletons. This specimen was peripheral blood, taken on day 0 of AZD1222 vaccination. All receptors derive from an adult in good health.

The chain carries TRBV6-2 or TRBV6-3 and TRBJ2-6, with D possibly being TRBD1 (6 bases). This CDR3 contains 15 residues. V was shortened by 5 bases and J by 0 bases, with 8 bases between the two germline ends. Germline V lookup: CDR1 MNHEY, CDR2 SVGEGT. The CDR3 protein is CASSPTGSGANVLTF. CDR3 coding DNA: TGTGCCAGCAGTCCGACAGGCTCTGGGGCCAACGTCCTGACTTTC.

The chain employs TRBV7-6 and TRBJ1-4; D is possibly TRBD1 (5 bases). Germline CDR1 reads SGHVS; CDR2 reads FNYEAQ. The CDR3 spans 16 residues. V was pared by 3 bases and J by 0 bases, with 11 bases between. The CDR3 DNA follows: TGTGCCAGCAGCTTCGGAGGGGATGCAACTAATGAAAAACTGTTTTTT. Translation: CASSFGGDATNEKLFF.

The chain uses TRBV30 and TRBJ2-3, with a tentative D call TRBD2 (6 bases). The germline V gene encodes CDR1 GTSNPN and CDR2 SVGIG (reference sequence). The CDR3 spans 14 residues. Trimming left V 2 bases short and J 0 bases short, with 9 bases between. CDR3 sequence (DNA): TGTGCCTGGAGTCCGGGACTCAGCACAGATACGCAGTATTTT. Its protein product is CAWSPGLSTDTQYF.

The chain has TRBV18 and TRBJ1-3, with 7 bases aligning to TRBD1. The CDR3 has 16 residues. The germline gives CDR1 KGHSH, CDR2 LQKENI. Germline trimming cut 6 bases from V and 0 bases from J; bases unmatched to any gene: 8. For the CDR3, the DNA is TGTGCCAGCTCCCAGGGACAGTCCTCCTCTGGAAACACCATATATTTT. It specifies CASSQGQSSSGNTIYF.

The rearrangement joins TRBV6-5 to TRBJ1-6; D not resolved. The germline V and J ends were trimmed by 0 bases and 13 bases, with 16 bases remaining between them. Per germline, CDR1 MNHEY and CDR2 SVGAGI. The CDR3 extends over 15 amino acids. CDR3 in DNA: TGTGCCAGCAGTTACTCCGGACCCTTAAATCGTCCCCTCCACTTT. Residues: CASSYSGPLNRPLHF.

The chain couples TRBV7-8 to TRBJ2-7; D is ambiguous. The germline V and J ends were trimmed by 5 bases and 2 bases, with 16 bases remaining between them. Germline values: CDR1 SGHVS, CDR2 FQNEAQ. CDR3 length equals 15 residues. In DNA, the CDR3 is TGTGCCAGCAGCGATAGACAAGGCCCTACCTACGAGCAGTACTTC. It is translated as CASSDRQGPTYEQYF.